One sample yielded the 19 T cell receptor beta chains listed below, sequenced in a study of cytomegalovirus exposure and HLA in healthy donors. The data were produced by immunoSEQ multiplex PCR, yet TCRdb's version contains in-frame clones alone and is incomplete. The repertoire holds 35,000 to 50,000 clones, with over 85% as singletons. The sample comprised PBMCs. The source is a woman younger than 35 in good health and CMV-seronegative.

The chain recombines TRBV7-9 with TRBJ1-5; D unresolved. The CDR3 is made up of 15 amino acids. In germline, CDR1 is SEHNR, CDR2 FQNEAQ (reference sequence). Trimming took off 3 bases at V and 3 bases at J, with 12 bases between the two ends. CDR3 coding DNA: TGTGCCAGCAGCTTTATCGGGGAGGACAATCAGCCCCAGCATTTT. It encodes CASSFIGEDNQPQHF.

This clone was counted only a few times. The gene calls are TRBV19 and TRBJ2-4, with 7 nucleotides matching TRBD2. The V and J ends lost 8 bases and 8 bases, in that order; junction bases with no gene match: 12. The CDR3 has 14 residues. The germline gives CDR1 LNHDA, CDR2 SQIVND (reference sequence). CDR3 coding DNA: TGTGCCAGTGCAGAGGTCGCGGGAGACTACATTCAGTACTTC. Encoded protein: CASAEVAGDYIQYF.

The sample holds one count of this clone. The chain couples TRBV4-2 to TRBJ2-2; 7 nucleotides agree with TRBD1. The CDR3 has 15 residues. Germline V CDR1 and CDR2: LGHNA, YNFKEQ. Losses at the gene ends were 0 bases for V and 6 bases for J; bases not matched to a gene: 4. CDR3 in DNA: TGTGCCAGCAGCCAAGAAGACAGGGAAGCCGGGGAGCTGTTTTTT. Encoded protein: CASSQEDREAGELFF.

CDR3 amino acids: CASSRTGVMDTIYF. The CDR3 DNA is TGTGCCAGCAGTCGGACAGGGGTAATGGACACCATATATTTT. V and J are TRBV28 and TRBJ1-3, with 9 bases lining up with TRBD1. This CDR3 spans 14 amino acids. From germline, CDR1 is MDHEN and CDR2 SYDVKM. Germline trimming cut 5 bases from V and 8 bases from J; bases unmatched to any gene: 7.

The V gene is TRBV30, the J gene TRBJ2-7; 8 bases line up with TRBD2. Per the germline V gene, CDR1 is GTSNPN and CDR2 is SVGIG (reference sequence). The CDR3 loop spans 15 amino acids. Trimming removed 0 bases from V and 0 bases from J; junction bases left unmatched: 4. The CDR3 spells CAWSVGSGSSYEQYF. As DNA, the CDR3 is TGTGCCTGGAGTGTTGGCAGCGGGAGCTCCTACGAGCAGTACTTC.

This chain connects TRBV4-1 to TRBJ1-2, with a possible D match to TRBD1 (5 bases). The CDR3 extends over 15 amino acids. Trimming removed 4 bases at V and 6 bases at J, with 18 bases between. Germline CDR1 MGHRA, CDR2 YSYEKL. The CDR3 spells CASSPRWGDRDGYTF. Written as DNA, the CDR3 is TGCGCCAGCAGCCCCCGCTGGGGGGATAGAGATGGCTACACCTTC.

This chain connects TRBV13 to TRBJ2-3; tentative D call: TRBD1 (5 bases). The CDR3 length is 12 residues. Germline values: CDR1 PRHDT, CDR2 FYEKMQ (reference sequence). The ends were cut back, 5 bases at V and 4 bases at J, with 7 bases in the middle. CDR3 residues: CASSPRADTQYF. The CDR3 region has the DNA TGTGCCAGCAGCCCCAGGGCAGATACGCAGTATTTT.

V is TRBV28 and J is TRBJ1-1; D is unclear. In germline, CDR1 is MDHEN, CDR2 SYDVKM. The CDR3 sequence is 15 residues long. Trimming left V 6 bases short and J 1 base short, with 15 bases between. This chain's CDR3 is CASSPPDTQNTEAFF. CDR3 DNA: TGTGCCAGCAGCCCACCCGACACTCAGAACACTGAAGCTTTCTTT. Using reference TRBV28 and TRBJ1-1 for the parts outside the CDR3, the full variable domain is DVKVTQSSRYLVKRTGEKVFLECVQDMDHENMFWYRQDPGLGLRLIYFSYDVKMKEKGDIPEGYSVSREKKERFSLILESASTNQTSMYLCASSPPDTQNTEAFFGQGTRLTVV.

The DNA of the CDR3 is TGTGCCAGCAGTGACCAGGACAGAGGAGGATACACCGGGGAGCTGTTTTTT. This gives the protein CASSDQDRGGYTGELFF. The chain combines TRBV2 with TRBJ2-2, with D possibly matching TRBD1 (6 bases). Germline V gives CDR1 SNHLY, CDR2 FYNNEI. Deletions cut 3 bases from V and 3 bases from J, with 17 bases between. The CDR3 runs to 17 residues.

The chain carries TRBV5-4 and TRBJ2-7; no definite D call. Deletions cut 2 bases from V and 3 bases from J, with 9 bases between. Germline V gene lookup returns CDR1 SGHNT and CDR2 YYREEE (reference sequence). The CDR3 has 13 amino acids. In DNA, the CDR3 is TGTGCCAGCAGCTTAGACACTTTCTACGAGCAGTACTTC. The encoded protein is CASSLDTFYEQYF.

This clone occurred once. The rearrangement uses TRBV29-1 and TRBJ1-2; D may be TRBD1 (5 bases). The germline V gene has CDR1 SQVTM and CDR2 ANQGSEA. CDR3 length: 13 residues. The V and J ends lost 7 bases and 4 bases respectively, with 16 bases between them. CDR3 nucleotides: TGCAGCGCTTTTCTGGGGGGGGTCTATGGCTACACCTTC. Protein product: CSAFLGGVYGYTF.

J is TRBJ1-1 and V is TRBV10-3; TRBD1 matches at 7 bases. The V gene end was trimmed by 10 bases and the J gene end by 4 bases; junction bases not matched to a gene: 6. In germline, CDR1 is ENHRY, CDR2 SYGVKD. This CDR3 is built from 12 residues. The chain's CDR3 is CASTGASTEAFF. The CDR3 region has the DNA TGTGCCAGTACAGGGGCGAGCACTGAAGCTTTCTTT.

V usage is TRBV25-1 and J usage is TRBJ1-1, with D perhaps TRBD1 (6 bases). The CDR3 sequence is 14 residues long. The V end lost 7 bases, the J end lost 5 bases, and 17 bases lay between the germline ends. Germline CDR1 is MGHDK and CDR2 is SYGVNS. The CDR3 reads CASTYTGIGTEAFF. In DNA, the CDR3 is TGTGCCAGCACCTATACAGGGATCGGTACTGAAGCTTTCTTT.

The V call is TRBV6-4, the J call TRBJ2-3, with TRBD1 matching 8 bases. The CDR3 length is 15 residues. CDR1 is MRHNA and CDR2 is SNTAGT in the germline V gene. After removal of 3 bases from V and 4 bases from J, the junction contained 6 bases not matched to a gene. CDR3 nucleotide sequence: TGTGCCAGCAGTGAGAAGGCAGGGGGCGCAGATACGCAGTATTTT. It encodes CASSEKAGGADTQYF.

The rearrangement links TRBV30 to TRBJ2-7, with D possibly being TRBD2 (5 bases). Germline V gene lookup returns CDR1 GTSNPN and CDR2 SVGIG (reference sequence). There are 13 residues in the CDR3. Trimming took off 3 bases at V and 4 bases at J, with 13 bases between the two ends. This CDR3 reads CAWSAGVFYEQYF. The CDR3 nucleotides read TGTGCCTGGAGCGCGGGTGTGTTTTACGAGCAGTACTTC.

The chain combines TRBV7-2 with TRBJ2-3; 12 nucleotides line up with TRBD2. The length of the CDR3 is 17 residues. V lost 1 base, J lost 6 bases, and 8 bases stayed unmatched. Per the germline V gene, CDR1 is SGHTA and CDR2 is FQGNSA. The CDR3 nucleotides are TGTGCCAGCAGCTTAGATCTAGCGGGAGGGCCTTGGGATACGCAGTATTTT. This codes for CASSLDLAGGPWDTQYF.

J is TRBJ1-3 and V is TRBV4-1; 8 bases line up with TRBD1. Germline-derived CDR1 and CDR2 are MGHRA and YSYEKL. V gave up 4 bases and J gave up 3 bases; unmatched junction bases: 8. The CDR3 runs to 16 residues. The CDR3 nucleotides read TGCGCCAGCAGCCGAATAGGACAGGGCGATGGAAACACCATATATTTT. Its protein is CASSRIGQGDGNTIYF.

This sequence joins TRBV5-4 and TRBJ2-3; 10 bases match TRBD2. V lost 2 bases, J lost 1 base, and 7 bases stayed unmatched. From germline, CDR1 is SGHNT and CDR2 YYREEE (reference sequence). The CDR3 loop spans 17 amino acids. The DNA of the CDR3 is TGTGCCAGCAGCTTAAGGTCCGGGACTAGCGGCACAGATACGCAGTATTTT. Translation: CASSLRSGTSGTDTQYF.

V is TRBV2 and J is TRBJ1-4; TRBD1 aligns across 7 bases. This CDR3 region has 14 residues. The germline CDR1 and CDR2 sequences are SNHLY and FYNNEI. Germline trimming cut 6 bases from V and 2 bases from J; bases unmatched to any gene: 3. This CDR3 is CASRPQGTNEKLFF. Here the CDR3 DNA reads TGTGCCAGCAGACCACAGGGGACTAATGAAAAACTGTTTTTT.